These 9 T cell receptor beta chains came from one sample sequenced in a study of cytomegalovirus exposure and HLA in healthy donors. With 60 Vbeta and 13 Jbeta primers, the PCR was carried out. Method: immunoSEQ multiplex PCR; TCRdb's copy keeps in-frame clones and lacks some. The data hold around 150,000 clones, with over 75% observed a single time. The sample taken for sequencing was PBMCs. These TCRs come from a man aged 25-40 years in good health.

This chain joins TRBV11-3 and TRBJ1-2, with D possibly being TRBD1 (5 bases). Germline loops: CDR1 SGHNT, CDR2 YENEEA. The CDR3 is 13 amino acids. V lost 6 bases and J lost 5, with 13 bases in between. DNA for the CDR3: TGTGCCAGCAGTCGAGACAGATCGTATGGCTACACCTTC. Protein product: CASSRDRSYGYTF.

The chain carries TRBV6-5 and TRBJ2-5; a weak D match, TRBD2 (5 bases). The last part of the DNA fits TRBJ2-7 better; the J call may be wrong. The germline V gene has CDR1 MNHEY and CDR2 SVGAGI. CDR3 length: 15 residues. Here the CDR3 DNA reads TGTGCCAGCAGTTACTCGAGGGCCCTAGGCTACGAGCAGTACTTC. Translation: CASSYSRALGYEQYF.

To note about this clone: Germline and junction disagree at one end, which may indicate a read error. The chain uses TRBV27 and TRBJ1-2, with TRBD1 matching over 8 bases. CDR1 is MNHEY and CDR2 is SMNVEV in the germline V gene (reference sequence). The CDR3 sequence is 14 residues long. This CDR3 reads CASSPGTGRIHPIW. The CDR3 region has the DNA TGTGCCAGCAGTCCAGGGACAGGCAGAATCCATCCCATCTGG.

This chain links TRBV28 with TRBJ1-5; D may be TRBD1 (5 bases). CDR3 length equals 15 residues. CDR1 and CDR2 from the germline V gene are MDHEN and SYDVKM. V was pared by 6 bases and J by 3 bases, with 15 bases between. Written as DNA, the CDR3 is TGTGCCAGCAGCTCCGCGGGGGTTAACAATCAGCCCCAGCATTTT. Amino acids: CASSSAGVNNQPQHF.

The chain joins TRBV7-9 to TRBJ2-3, with 9 bases identical to TRBD1. In germline, CDR1 is SEHNR, CDR2 FQNEAQ (reference sequence). CDR3 length: 18 amino acids. V lost 2 bases to trimming and J lost 3 bases; unmatched junction nucleotides: 12. CDR3 amino acids: CASSLTRTWTGVTDTQYF. CDR3 DNA: TGTGCCAGCAGCTTAACCAGGACCTGGACAGGGGTAACAGATACGCAGTATTTT.

This clone was seen more than once but under ten times. The chain employs TRBV19 and TRBJ2-3, with D unresolved. Per the germline V gene, CDR1 is LNHDA and CDR2 is SQIVND (reference sequence). The V and J ends lost 5 bases and 2 bases respectively, with 11 bases between them. This CDR3 spans 14 amino acids. The DNA for the CDR3 is TGTGCCAGTAGTTCCCGACTGCTCACAGATACGCAGTATTTT. Its translation is CASSSRLLTDTQYF.

Comments on this clone: One end of the junction fails to match germline, which may point to a read error. The chain uses TRBV7-7 and TRBJ2-2; the match to TRBD1 covers 7 bases. The CDR3 is made up of 14 amino acids. CDR1 is SSHAT and CDR2 is FNYEAQ in the germline V gene (reference sequence). In DNA form, the CDR3 reads TGTGCTAGCAGCTTAACAGGGGTAACCGGGGAGCTGTTTTTT. Amino acids: CASSLTGVTGELFF.

The CDR3 region is CASNSAHSYEQYF. The CDR3 DNA sequence: TGTGCCAGCAATAGCGCGCACTCCTACGAGCAGTACTTC. The chain is built from TRBV6-5 and TRBJ2-7, with a tentative D call TRBD2 (5 bases). Germline CDR1 reads MNHEY; CDR2 reads SVGAGI. This CDR3 is built from 13 residues. Trimming stripped 7 bases from V and 0 bases from J, with 10 bases between.

This chain connects TRBV4-1 to TRBJ2-5; 10 bases fit TRBD2. V was clipped by 0 bases and J by 5 bases; unmatched bases: 6. The CDR3 length is 16 residues. Germline CDR1 is MGHRA and CDR2 is YSYEKL. The CDR3 DNA reads as TGCGCCAGCAGCCAAGATCTGGGACTAGCGAGTGAGACCCAGTACTTC. Translation gives CASSQDLGLASETQYF.